The next 21 T cell receptor beta chains were all read from a single sample in a study of T cell changes during pregnancy in multiple sclerosis. This table comes from immunoSEQ multiplex PCR, and its TCRdb copy is limited to in-frame clones, with some not included. The sample includes 50,000 to 75,000 clones, about 93% of them seen just once. The sample consisted of CD8+ T cells from peripheral blood mononuclear cells, taken in the third trimester of pregnancy. Every receptor here comes from a female donor with multiple sclerosis, enrolled in a pregnancy study.

This clone was detected only a few times. The V and J genes are TRBV7-9 and TRBJ1-2, with D perhaps TRBD1 (5 bases). The germline gives CDR1 SEHNR, CDR2 FQNEAQ (reference sequence). Trimming left V 4 bases short and J 5 bases short, with 11 bases between. The CDR3 is 13 amino acids. The CDR3 here is CASSSGFEYGYTF. The CDR3 DNA sequence: TGTGCCAGCAGCTCAGGGTTTGAATATGGCTACACCTTC.

This clone was counted between two and nine times. V gene TRBV4-1 combines with J gene TRBJ2-1; 8 nucleotides agree with TRBD2. The CDR3 runs 16 residues. Germline V lookup: CDR1 MGHRA, CDR2 YSYEKL. Unmatched junction bases numbered 4, after V lost 0 bases and J lost 3 bases. This CDR3 is CASSQDSLADYNEQFF. DNA for the CDR3: TGCGCCAGCAGCCAAGATTCACTAGCGGACTACAATGAGCAGTTCTTC.

The chain uses TRBV28 and TRBJ1-5, with 10 nucleotides matching TRBD1. V dropped 6 bases and J dropped 6; count of bases not matched to a gene: 5. CDR1 is MDHEN and CDR2 is SYDVKM in the germline V gene. The CDR3 is 14 amino acids. CDR3: CASRGTGDSQPQHF. In DNA, the CDR3 is TGTGCCAGCAGGGGGACAGGGGATTCTCAGCCCCAGCATTTT.

The chain recombines TRBV2 with TRBJ1-5; possible D gene TRBD1, 5 bases. Trimming removed 2 bases at V and 4 bases at J, with 12 bases between. CDR1 and CDR2 from the germline V gene are SNHLY and FYNNEI. The CDR3 runs to 15 residues. The CDR3 here is CASSERAGRNQPQHF. CDR3 in DNA: TGTGCCAGCAGTGAAAGAGCAGGGCGTAATCAGCCCCAGCATTTT.

V and J are TRBV5-1 and TRBJ2-7; TRBD2 matches at 12 bases. This CDR3 region has 16 residues. V shed 0 bases, J shed 4 bases, and the junction held 5 bases outside the gene matches. Germline V gives CDR1 SGHRS, CDR2 YFSETQ. The CDR3 DNA reads TGCGCCAGCAGCTTGGGGGGACTAGCGGGTTATTACGAGCAGTACTTC. Translating it yields CASSLGGLAGYYEQYF.

This chain connects TRBV9 to TRBJ2-7, with TRBD2 identical over 7 bases. V shed 0 bases, J shed 6 bases, and the junction held 6 bases outside the gene matches. The CDR3 is made up of 14 amino acids. CDR1 is SGDLS, CDR2 YYNGEE, per germline. The CDR3 sequence: CASSVAGGESEQYF. Here the CDR3 DNA reads TGTGCCAGCAGCGTAGCGGGAGGAGAGTCCGAGCAGTACTTC.

V and J are TRBV2 and TRBJ2-7; maybe TRBD2 (5 bases). Germline CDR1 and CDR2: SNHLY and FYNNEI. V was clipped by 8 bases and J by 6 bases, with 20 bases between them. The CDR3 consists of 14 residues. CDR3 amino acids: CASRGAILSPEQYF. The CDR3 bases are TGTGCCAGCCGGGGAGCCATTCTTTCTCCCGAGCAGTACTTC.

The rearrangement uses TRBV27 and TRBJ1-1; TRBD1 is a possible D gene (6 bases). The CDR3 has 17 residues. Germline lookup yields CDR1 MNHEY and CDR2 SMNVEV (reference sequence). Trimming stripped 2 bases from V and 2 bases from J, with 18 bases between. In DNA, the CDR3 is TGTGCCAGCAGTTTAAATCCCTACAGGGAACGAAACACTGAAGCTTTCTTT. Translating gives CASSLNPYRERNTEAFF.

The rearrangement links TRBV6-1 to TRBJ2-7, with 7 nucleotides matching TRBD1. Germline V gene data show CDR1 as MNHNS and CDR2 as SASEGT. The CDR3 loop spans 18 amino acids. The J segment lost 2 bases and the V segment lost 4 bases, leaving 17 bases of the junction unmatched. The CDR3 loop is CASSVLQGQPLIPYEQYF. CDR3 DNA sequence: TGTGCCAGCAGTGTCCTCCAGGGACAGCCTTTAATCCCCTACGAGCAGTACTTC.

The chain has TRBV7-8 and TRBJ2-7, with no clear D. CDR1 is SGHVS and CDR2 is FQNEAQ in the germline V gene. The CDR3 loop spans 13 amino acids. Trimming took off 10 bases at V and 6 bases at J, with 19 bases between the two ends. This CDR3 reads CATQFKATGEQYF. The CDR3 region has the DNA TGTGCCACACAATTTAAGGCGACGGGCGAGCAGTACTTC.

The V call is TRBV19, the J call TRBJ2-7; perhaps TRBD1 as D (5 bases). Between the trimmed V and J ends, which lost 4 bases and 6 bases, there was a span of 16 bases. This CDR3 region has 14 residues. Germline assignment: CDR1 LNHDA and CDR2 SQIVND (reference sequence). The CDR3 nucleotides read TGTGCCAGTAGTAGGTCACAGGCGGACGCCGAGCAGTACTTC. Its protein is CASSRSQADAEQYF.

The chain recombines TRBV10-2 with TRBJ2-7; D gene uncertain. CDR1 and CDR2 from the germline V gene are WSHSY and SAAADI. The ends were cut back, 3 bases at V and 1 base at J, with 7 bases in the middle. The CDR3 consists of 13 residues. CDR3 bases: TGCGCCAGCAGTGACCCAGGTTCCTACGAGCAGTACTTC. Translating gives CASSDPGSYEQYF.

The genes are TRBV5-1 and TRBJ2-7; 9 nucleotides line up with TRBD1. CDR3 length equals 15 residues. Germline CDR1 SGHRS, CDR2 YFSETQ. V trimming: 3 bases; J trimming: 5 bases; junction bases outside the gene matches: 9. This chain's CDR3 is CASSYWGQGLDEQYF. The CDR3 DNA reads TGCGCCAGCAGCTACTGGGGACAGGGCCTCGACGAGCAGTACTTC.

The rearrangement joins TRBV29-1 to TRBJ2-7; 9 bases are a match to TRBD2. The germline V gene has CDR1 SQVTM and CDR2 ANQGSEA. The trim removed 8 bases at V and 2 bases at J, leaving 10 bases unmatched. There are 14 residues in the CDR3. As DNA, the CDR3 is TGCAGCATCTCCGGGACTAGCTTTCCCTACGAGCAGTACTTC. It is translated as CSISGTSFPYEQYF.

The gene calls are TRBV27 and TRBJ1-2, with unresolved D. This CDR3 has 14 residues. In germline, CDR1 is MNHEY, CDR2 SMNVEV (reference sequence). The V end lost 2 bases, the J end lost 0 bases, and 7 bases lay between the germline ends. The chain's CDR3 is CASSLHRTNYGYTF. CDR3 DNA: TGTGCCAGCAGTTTACACAGAACTAACTATGGCTACACCTTC.

The genes are TRBV7-9 and TRBJ1-2; D ambiguous. Trimming took 8 bases from V and 2 from J, leaving 12 bases between them. The CDR3 has 13 residues. CDR1 is SEHNR and CDR2 is FQNEAQ in the germline V gene (reference sequence). For the CDR3, the DNA is TGTGCCAGCGTGAGGGCGGAGAACTATGGCTACACCTTC. This translates into CASVRAENYGYTF.

This clone is a singleton in its sample. The V gene is TRBV5-1, the J gene TRBJ2-7, with 7 positions matching TRBD1. The CDR3 consists of 15 residues. Germline CDR1 is SGHRS and CDR2 is YFSETQ. The trim removed 2 bases at V and 0 bases at J, leaving 5 bases unmatched. CDR3 nucleotide sequence: TGCGCCAGCAGCTTCGTACAGGGGAGCTCCTACGAGCAGTACTTC. It codes for CASSFVQGSSYEQYF.

The chain couples TRBV27 to TRBJ2-2; possibly TRBD2 for D (5 bases). The CDR3 has 14 amino acids. The ends were cut back, 3 bases at V and 5 bases at J, with 10 bases in the middle. Germline V gene data show CDR1 as MNHEY and CDR2 as SMNVEV (reference sequence). The chain's CDR3 is CASSFTRGTGELFF. CDR3 in DNA: TGTGCCAGCAGTTTCACACGCGGGACCGGGGAGCTGTTTTTT.

This clone was seen just once. The rearrangement uses TRBV4-1 and TRBJ1-1, with D perhaps TRBD1 (5 bases). From germline, CDR1 is MGHRA and CDR2 YSYEKL. Trimming shortened V by 0 bases and J by 1 base, and 9 bases separated the two germline ends. This CDR3 is built from 15 residues. CDR3 in amino acids: CASSQDGGENTEAFF. The CDR3 coding sequence is TGCGCCAGCAGCCAAGATGGGGGGGAGAACACTGAAGCTTTCTTT.

J is TRBJ2-7 and V is TRBV13; 8 bases map to TRBD2. The CDR3 covers 16 residues. V dropped 5 bases and J dropped 3; count of bases not matched to a gene: 12. The germline V gene has CDR1 PRHDT and CDR2 FYEKMQ (reference sequence). CDR3 amino acids: CASSPPGGAGRYEQYF. CDR3 nucleotides: TGTGCCAGCAGCCCGCCGGGGGGGGCGGGACGCTACGAGCAGTACTTC.

The chain is built from TRBV28 and TRBJ1-2; D is undetermined. V was cut by 8 bases and J by 10 bases, with 17 bases left in between. This CDR3 has 12 amino acids. Germline-derived CDR1 and CDR2 are MDHEN and SYDVKM. Written as DNA, the CDR3 is TGTGCCAGCTCCTCCGGGATTGAAGTCTACACCTTC. This encodes CASSSGIEVYTF.